The rows below give T cell receptor beta chains drawn from one sample of a study of T cells in localized non-small cell lung cancer. The protocol was immunoSEQ multiplex PCR, while the TCRdb copy is restricted to in-frame clones and leaves out a portion. The repertoire has about 52,000 clones, around 86% of them found once; the top ten carry approximately 15%. Sequencing was performed on PBMCs, taken before any cancer treatment. The receptors were gathered from a female donor with stage II lung adenocarcinoma. Each CDR3 is given with its conserved first and last residue. Each record gives: D gene, J gene, V gene, CDR3 protein. A D gene is named only where the DNA matches it firmly.

>TRBD1|TRBJ2-5|TRBV28
CASSLPLHYGQAMVKTQYF
>TRBD1|TRBJ1-1|TRBV4-1
CASSRDRVYTEAFF
>.|TRBJ2-7|TRBV19
CASSITGSYEQYF
>.|TRBJ1-1|TRBV30
CAWFGARGKYTEAFF
>.|TRBJ2-7|TRBV6-1
CASSFTGGGFYEQYF
>.|TRBJ1-2|TRBV5-1
CASSFGDPHGYTF
>.|TRBJ1-6|TRBV6-5
CASRARQGRSPLHF
>TRBD2|TRBJ2-3|TRBV30
CAGAAVGRGGLVDTQYF
>.|TRBJ1-1|TRBV11-1
CASSPLKRGGNEAFF
>TRBD1|TRBJ1-1|TRBV11-2
CASSLAGGGTEAFF
>.|TRBJ2-2|TRBV2
CASSDAGHGELFF
>.|TRBJ1-1|TRBV7-9
CASRPLRAADTEAFF
>.|TRBJ1-1|TRBV12-5
CASGPRQNTEAFF
>TRBD1|TRBJ1-1|TRBV30
CAWSAGQGLEAFF
>.|TRBJ2-1|TRBV18
CASSPQSQEKQFF
>TRBD2|TRBJ2-3|TRBV10-1
CASSPVPPLSAGDVGTQYF
>TRBD1|TRBJ2-7|TRBV5-1
CASSMRQGSYEQYF
>TRBD1|TRBJ1-5|TRBV6-6
CASSYEARDSSHPQHF
>.|TRBJ1-5|TRBV4-1
CASSWRGSQPQHF
>.|TRBJ1-5|TRBV7-6
CASSPERGRDQPQHF
>TRBD1|TRBJ1-2|TRBV7-8
CASSSKNPWTGADYGYTF
>TRBD2|TRBJ2-5|TRBV5-1
CASSLAGTGGLQETQYF
>.|TRBJ1-1|TRBV27
CASSPLLSPNTEAFF
>.|TRBJ2-3|TRBV5-1
CASSLGPGADTQYF
>.|TRBJ2-1|TRBV27
CASSLRTPSGFNEQFF
>.|TRBJ2-7|TRBV6-5
CASSYRTEGYEQYF
>.|TRBJ2-5|TRBV6-5
CASSYIIGEETQYF
>TRBD2|TRBJ2-1|TRBV4-1
CASSQAGGGWNEQFF
>.|TRBJ1-5|TRBV5-1
CASSLDGGGGQPQHF
>.|TRBJ2-3|TRBV6-1
CASTLRGYTDTQYF
>TRBD2|TRBJ2-4|TRBV5-4
CASSSTQSGDIQYF
>TRBD1|TRBJ2-5|TRBV6-5
CASSRQGMETQYF
>.|TRBJ2-7|TRBV5-1
CASSLGRTYEQYF
>.|TRBJ2-1|TRBV6-6
CASSYSRDEQFF
>.|TRBJ1-4|TRBV4-2
CASGGEKLFF
>TRBD1|TRBJ1-1|TRBV2
CASRPTGENTEAFF
>.|TRBJ1-1|TRBV7-9
CASSPRQTTEAFF
>.|TRBJ1-2|TRBV27
CASSLKSSIYGYTF
>.|TRBJ2-2|TRBV11-3
CASSLRTAYGTGELFF
>.|TRBJ1-2|TRBV5-1
CARWALNYGYTF
>TRBD1|TRBJ2-7|TRBV13
CASSLYHSPTGAGEQYF
>.|TRBJ2-1|TRBV18
CASSPPSLENEQFF
>.|TRBJ1-5|TRBV2
CASSGEEDLLPQHF
>.|TRBJ1-2|TRBV12-5
CASGLDQGGGHGYTF
>.|TRBJ2-3|TRBV6-5
CASSYFGGGPGDTQYF
>.|TRBJ1-4|TRBV30
CAWSVQGWEKLFF
>.|TRBJ2-1|TRBV6-5
CASSYSSGPYPKFF
>.|TRBJ1-1|TRBV30
CAWSVTTGNTEAFF
>.|TRBJ1-2|TRBV19
CASSITGDYGYTF
>.|TRBJ1-1|TRBV2
CASSGAAEAFF
>TRBD1|TRBJ1-1|TRBV5-4
CASSAGTGTGLTEAFF
>.|TRBJ2-5|TRBV9
CASSVAGGAAVETQYF
>TRBD1|TRBJ2-7|TRBV6-5
CASSEGQGSAEQYF
>.|TRBJ2-1|TRBV4-1
CASSPATDEQFF